The 3 T cell receptor beta chains reported below all come from one sample, sequenced in a study of blood T cell repertoires in COVID-19. The table came from immunoSEQ multiplex PCR; TCRdb's copy has only in-frame clones and leaves some out. This sample has more than 150,000 clones; approximately 78% occur once, and the top ten carry 17%. Sequenced sample: PBMCs or T cells enriched from blood (not recorded which). These TCRs come from a woman in her fifties or sixties who had recovered from COVID-19.

This chain uses TRBV6-1 with TRBJ2-3, with 10 bases that match TRBD2. This CDR3 contains 18 residues. The germline V gene has CDR1 MNHNS and CDR2 SASEGT. The ends lost 0 bases at V and 5 bases at J; junction bases unmatched: 11. This CDR3 is CASSEAGTLAGDGDTQYF. The CDR3 bases are TGTGCCAGCAGTGAAGCGGGGACTCTAGCGGGAGACGGAGATACGCAGTATTTT.

The chain employs TRBV2 and TRBJ2-1; TRBD2 might be the D (6 bases). V was shortened by 1 base and J by 4 bases, with 8 bases between the two germline ends. CDR3 size: 14 residues. Germline V gene sequence: CDR1 SNHLY, CDR2 FYNNEI. CDR3: CASSEERVYNEQFF. The CDR3 nucleotides are TGTGCCAGCAGTGAAGAGCGGGTGTACAATGAGCAGTTCTTC.

Only a few counts were recorded for this clone. The rearrangement uses TRBV27 and TRBJ2-1, with 7 bases fitting TRBD2. V was clipped by 6 bases and J by 2 bases; unmatched bases: 7. Germline CDR1 reads MNHEY; CDR2 reads SMNVEV (reference sequence). The CDR3 has 15 amino acids. As DNA, the CDR3 is TGTGCCAGCAGCCAAGGACTAGGGCCCTACAATGAGCAGTTCTTC. Protein: CASSQGLGPYNEQFF.